This T cell receptor (beta chain) was recovered during a study of blood T cell repertoires in COVID-19. The protocol was immunoSEQ multiplex PCR, while the TCRdb copy is restricted to in-frame clones and leaves out a portion. The sample contains 20,000 to 25,000 clones, around 75% of which appear only once. Material: peripheral blood. The receptor was isolated from a woman older than 75 with acute or convalescent COVID-19.

CDR3 sequence (DNA): TGTGCCATCAGTAGGGACAGGGACTCCTACAATGAGCAGTTCTTC. Residues: CAISRDRDSYNEQFF. V gene TRBV10-3 combines with J gene TRBJ2-1; TRBD1 matches at 9 bases. Per the germline V gene, CDR1 is ENHRY and CDR2 is SYGVKD. The CDR3 is 15 residues long. After removal of 5 bases from V and 0 bases from J, the junction contained 2 bases not matched to a gene.